This entry concerns a single T cell receptor (beta chain). As yet, its antigen is unknown. This table comes from immunoSEQ multiplex PCR, and its TCRdb copy is limited to in-frame clones, with some not included. The sample holds approximately 1.9 million clones, just under 95% seen once. This entry comes from a study of shared clonotypes between healthy human individuals. Study background: Three plates each covered CD4 naive and memory; CD8 naive two, CD8 memory one.

The naive CD8 population came from CD45RO-negative cells selected for CCR7, without terminally differentiated effector memory CD45RA+ cells. The CDR3 totals 16 residues. Unmatched junction bases numbered 10, after V lost 5 bases and J lost 1 base. Per germline, CDR1 SEHNR and CDR2 FQNEAQ (reference sequence). Whole-study results and caveats: What limited the represented genetic and exposure-history diversity was the small number of donors. Naive subsets generally had larger estimated richness than memory subsets. Across a handful of donors, naive CD4 shared 4.5% to 6%, naive CD8 more than 3%, memory CD4 roughly 2.2%, memory CD8 over 0.3%.

The V call is TRBV7-9, the J call TRBJ1-1; 7 bases align to TRBD1. This TCR derives from a man between 18 and 29 years old in good health. Some clones in this sample may be carry-over from other donors' samples. Material: naive CD8+ T cells from PBMCs. CDR3: CASSPTGTDWNTEAFF. CDR3 sequence (DNA): TGTGCCAGCAGCCCGACCGGGACAGACTGGAACACTGAAGCTTTCTTT.